The clone carrying this T cell receptor beta chain occurred a few times. Antigen: not known. Time point meaning: healthy volunteer bleed at 2 weeks. It was from unfractionated whole blood that total RNA was extracted. As the library was built, unique molecular identifiers were attached to individual cDNA molecules. In the source study's methods: Sequenced samples showed a median of around 100,000 TCRs each, with counts running from about 22,000 to 700,000. TCRdb used MiXCR to reprocess the RACE reads, holding one entry per CDR3 protein. None of the V and J calls come from the authors' own analysis; TCRdb made them. The data show 28,000 or so distinct CDR3 sequences, about 7% seen once. This entry comes from a study of human T cells and chemical hapten exposure. Study summary: Small pooled library volume differences chiefly drove per-sample TCR yield variation.

The CDR3 has 14 residues. CDR1 and CDR2 (germline): ENHRY, SYGVKD. Germline trimming cut 4 bases from V and 3 bases from J; bases unmatched to any gene: 6. Study-level results: After DPC sensitization, TCRs above 1 in 1000 frequency showed no change.

This chain connects TRBV10-3 to TRBJ2-7, with 7 positions matching TRBD1. This clonotype was obtained from a human donor in good health. Some clones in this sample may be carry-over from other donors' samples. The sample taken for sequencing was whole blood. The CDR3 DNA is TGTGCCATCAGTGTAGGGACAGACTGCTACGAGCAGTACTTC. It specifies CAISVGTDCYEQYF.